One sample yielded the 14 T cell receptor beta chains listed below, sequenced in a study of T cell changes during pregnancy in multiple sclerosis. The protocol was immunoSEQ multiplex PCR, while the TCRdb copy is restricted to in-frame clones and leaves out a portion. This table holds 65,000 to 85,000 clones, 94% found once. Sequences were derived from peripheral blood, sampled in the second trimester of pregnancy. These receptors came from a female donor in good health, enrolled as a control in a pregnancy study.

The chain is built from TRBV2 and TRBJ1-5, with a possible D match to TRBD1 (5 bases). V was pared by 6 bases and J by 7 bases, with 16 bases between. Germline V lookup: CDR1 SNHLY, CDR2 FYNNEI. This CDR3 has 14 residues. The chain's CDR3 is CASRDGGIRQPQHF. The CDR3 coding sequence is TGTGCCAGCAGGGACGGGGGGATCAGGCAGCCCCAGCATTTT.

This chain uses TRBV6-1 with TRBJ2-2; D might be TRBD1 (5 bases). V lost 8 bases to trimming and J lost 6 bases, with 13 bases between them. Germline assignment: CDR1 MNHNS and CDR2 SASEGT. The CDR3 has 13 amino acids. DNA of the CDR3: TGTGCCAGCGGGGCCCAGGTGGCCGGGGAGCTGTTTTTT. It is translated as CASGAQVAGELFF.

V is TRBV18 and J is TRBJ1-4; D not certain. V was pared by 2 bases and J by 0 bases, with 10 bases between. Per the germline V gene, CDR1 is KGHSH and CDR2 is LQKENI. The CDR3 extends over 16 amino acids. The CDR3 nucleotides are TGTGCCAGCTCACCATTTACAACAACAACTAATGAAAAACTGTTTTTT. It encodes CASSPFTTTTNEKLFF.

The chain couples TRBV6-5 to TRBJ2-1, with D possibly being TRBD1 (6 bases). The CDR3 sequence is 14 residues long. The germline gives CDR1 MNHEY, CDR2 SVGAGI. The ends were cut back, 7 bases at V and 7 bases at J, with 17 bases in the middle. CDR3 in DNA: TGTGCCAGCACCCAAGGCCTAGGGGGAAATGAGCAGTTCTTC. Translation: CASTQGLGGNEQFF.

This sequence joins TRBV6-5 and TRBJ2-3, with no clear D. CDR3 size: 14 residues. Trimming took off 1 base at V and 3 bases at J, with 8 bases between the two ends. CDR1 is MNHEY and CDR2 is SVGAGI in the germline V gene. The CDR3 sequence: CASSYYGWTDTQYF. CDR3 coding DNA: TGTGCCAGCAGTTACTACGGGTGGACAGATACGCAGTATTTT.

This chain uses TRBV4-1 with TRBJ2-1, with a weak D call TRBD1 (5 bases). The CDR3 totals 15 residues. V was cut by 0 bases and J by 4 bases, with 10 bases left in between. In germline, CDR1 is MGHRA, CDR2 YSYEKL. CDR3 loop: CASSQDRRQYNEQFF. CDR3 bases: TGCGCCAGCAGCCAAGATCGGCGACAGTACAATGAGCAGTTCTTC.

As concerns this clone: Relative to the germline gene, one junction end is altered; a read error may explain this. V usage is TRBV20-1 and J usage is TRBJ2-3; D perhaps matches TRBD2 (6 bases). This CDR3 has 11 amino acids. CDR1 is DFQATT, CDR2 SNEGSKA, per germline (reference sequence). CDR3 protein: CRPTSRDTQYF. The CDR3 DNA reads TGCAGACCAACTAGCAGAGATACGCAGTATTTT.

The gene calls are TRBV5-1 and TRBJ2-1, with D perhaps TRBD2 (5 bases). Germline values: CDR1 SGHRS, CDR2 YFSETQ. The CDR3 is 13 residues long. The V end lost 4 bases, the J end lost 9 bases, and 14 bases lay between the germline ends. The CDR3 sequence is CASSVMGSFEQFF. In nucleotides, the CDR3 is TGCGCCAGCAGCGTAATGGGGAGTTTTGAGCAGTTCTTC.

This clone was found once. The chain is built from TRBV6-5 and TRBJ1-2; a possible D gene is TRBD1 (5 bases). Germline V lookup: CDR1 MNHEY, CDR2 SVGAGI. This CDR3 is 15 amino acids long. V dropped 4 bases and J dropped 5 bases, with 17 bases sitting between them. CDR3 DNA: TGTGCCAGCAGTTGGAGCAGGGTGGGAGGGTATGGCTACACCTTC. Translated: CASSWSRVGGYGYTF.

The chain carries TRBV6-1 and TRBJ2-1; D call uncertain. From germline, CDR1 is MNHNS and CDR2 SASEGT. The CDR3 has 15 amino acids. V lost 6 bases and J lost 2, with 14 bases in between. Here the CDR3 reads CASRARRLTYNEQFF. CDR3 coding DNA: TGTGCCAGCAGGGCCCGGAGACTTACCTACAATGAGCAGTTCTTC.

The chain links TRBV11-2 to TRBJ1-1; 7 nucleotides agree with TRBD1. The V gene's germline CDR1 is SGHAT and CDR2 FQNNGV. The length of the CDR3 is 15 residues. The J segment lost 6 bases and the V segment lost 6 bases, leaving 13 bases of the junction unmatched. The chain's CDR3 is CASSLPTGARSEAFF. In DNA form, the CDR3 reads TGTGCCAGCAGTCTACCTACAGGGGCGCGATCTGAAGCTTTCTTT.

This chain joins TRBV5-8 and TRBJ2-5; 9 nucleotides agree with TRBD2. The CDR3 spans 15 residues. Germline CDR1 SGHTS, CDR2 YDEGEE. The V and J ends lost 4 bases and 2 bases, in that order; junction bases with no gene match: 6. The CDR3 sequence: CASSPMGLAQETQYF. Written as DNA, the CDR3 is TGTGCCAGCAGCCCTATGGGACTAGCTCAAGAGACCCAGTACTTC.

The chain uses TRBV7-9 and TRBJ2-5; 8 bases align to TRBD2. Looked up from germline, CDR1 is SEHNR and CDR2 is FQNEAQ (reference sequence). Trimming removed 2 bases from V and 4 bases from J; junction bases left unmatched: 9. This CDR3 region has 16 residues. The CDR3 loop reads CASSLPYGRARETQYF. DNA of the CDR3: TGTGCCAGCAGCTTACCCTACGGGAGGGCCCGAGAGACCCAGTACTTC.

V is TRBV11-3 and J is TRBJ2-7; 7 bases map to TRBD1. V gave up 1 base and J gave up 2 bases; unmatched junction bases: 2. CDR1 and CDR2 from the germline V gene are SGHNT and YENEEA. The CDR3 covers 14 residues. The CDR3 sequence: CASSLAGGPYEQYF. The CDR3 region has the DNA TGTGCCAGCAGCTTAGCAGGGGGACCCTACGAGCAGTACTTC.